Listed below are T cell receptor beta chains from one sample, sequenced in a study of blood T cell repertoires in COVID-19. Repertoires were generated with immunoSEQ multiplex PCR, while TCRdb's copy carries only in-frame clones and drops some. The table lists about 100,000 clones, 90% of them singletons. The sample comprised peripheral blood. All receptors come from a human donor with active COVID-19. The donor label of this sample is uncertain. Both conserved end residues are part of each CDR3. The D gene is left open where the match is weak. A row's size may be missing; if present it is once, few, many or a size class.

J gene	V gene	D gene	clone size	CDR3 DNA	CDR3 protein
TRBJ1-1	TRBV7-9	TRBD1	-	TGTGCCAGCAGCACCCAGACAGGGGGCGCGAGTGAAGCTTTCTTT	CASSTQTGGASEAFF
TRBJ1-5	TRBV6-5	-	-	TGTGCCAGCAGTCGAACAGGGTCGAGTAATCAGCCCCAGCATTTT	CASSRTGSSNQPQHF
TRBJ1-2	TRBV7-2	TRBD1	-	TGTGCCAGCAGCTCCCACCCACAGGGGGTGGGTGGCTACACCTTC	CASSSHPQGVGGYTF
TRBJ1-4	TRBV28	TRBD1	-	TGTGCCAGCAGCTCCTCGGGACAGCAGTTTAATGAAAAACTGTTTTTT	CASSSSGQQFNEKLFF
TRBJ2-1	TRBV4-3	-	-	TGCGCCAGCAGCCCTGACGGGGGCTCCTACAATGAGCAGTTCTTC	CASSPDGGSYNEQFF
TRBJ2-1	TRBV7-2	TRBD2	-	TGTGCCAGCAGCCCACTAGCGGGGGGGCCGTATGAGCAGTTCTTC	CASSPLAGGPYEQFF
TRBJ1-6	TRBV6-5	-	-	TGTGCCAGCAGTTACGTGTCTACCAATTCACCCCTCCACTTT	CASSYVSTNSPLHF
TRBJ2-7	TRBV19	TRBD1	once	TGTGCCACCCAGGGACAGGGGCGAAGGGACGAGCAGTACTTC	CATQGQGRRDEQYF
TRBJ2-7	TRBV19	TRBD2	-	TGTGCCAGTAAACCGACTAGCGGGGGGATCGAGCAGTACTTC	CASKPTSGGIEQYF
TRBJ1-2	TRBV5-4	-	-	TGTGCCAGCAGCTTGGTGGGGGGTAGTTATGGCTACACCTTC	CASSLVGGSYGYTF
TRBJ1-6	TRBV5-5	-	-	TGTGCCAGCAGAAGGGCGGGAGCCTCACCCCTCCACTTT	CASRRAGASPLHF
TRBJ2-7	TRBV7-2	-	-	TGTGCCAGCAGCTTAGATCGAGTGGGAGCGGGTGAAAGCTCCTACGAGCAGTACTTC	CASSLDRVGAGESSYEQYF
TRBJ2-1	TRBV28	-	-	TGTGCCAGCACCCTGGGGGGGGCCCGCCCCGGGAATGAGCAGTTCTTC	CASTLGGARPGNEQFF
TRBJ2-2	TRBV14	TRBD1	-	TGTGCCAGCAGCCAAGAGATAGGGGGCGCAGGCGGGGAGCTGTTTTTT	CASSQEIGGAGGELFF
TRBJ1-6	TRBV28	-	-	TGTGCCAGCATCGAAGGGGGGGGCTCCTATAATTCACCCCTCCACTTT	CASIEGGGSYNSPLHF
TRBJ2-1	TRBV3-1/TRBV3-2	TRBD2	-	TGTGCCAGCAGCCAAGACGCCCGGACTAGCGATTCCTACAATGAGCAGTTCTTC	CASSQDARTSDSYNEQFF
TRBJ1-1	TRBV9	-	-	TGTGCCAGCAGCGGGCTGGACAGCCAAAGTTTT	CASSGLDSQSF
TRBJ2-7	TRBV5-6	TRBD2	-	TGTGCCAGCAGCTTATTAGCGGGGGGTCCCTACGAGCAGTACTTC	CASSLLAGGPYEQYF
TRBJ2-7	TRBV25-1	-	once	TGTGCCAGCAGTGAACCCAGTGGAGGCCCCTCCTACGAGCAGTACTTC	CASSEPSGGPSYEQYF
TRBJ2-3	TRBV6-6	-	-	TGTGCCAGCAGCGGGTGGTCAGATACGCAGTATTTT	CASSGWSDTQYF
TRBJ1-5	TRBV6-2/TRBV6-3	-	-	TGTGCCAGCAGTTACTCGATGGCTAGCAATCAGCCCCAGCATTTT	CASSYSMASNQPQHF
TRBJ1-3	TRBV5-1	TRBD1	-	TGCGCCAGCAGCCAAGGTGGGACAGCGAGCTCTGGAAACACCATATATTTT	CASSQGGTASSGNTIYF
TRBJ2-2	TRBV27	-	-	TGTGCCAGCAGCCCTTTCGACCGGGGGACCGGGGAGCTGTTTTTT	CASSPFDRGTGELFF
TRBJ2-3	TRBV7-6	-	-	TGTGCCAGCAGCTTAGGTGCGGGCACAGATACGCAGTATTTT	CASSLGAGTDTQYF
TRBJ1-6	TRBV13	TRBD1	-	TGTGCCAGCCAAACCAGGGGGTTATCACCCCTCCACTTT	CASQTRGLSPLHF
TRBJ2-5	TRBV7-9	-	-	TGTGCCAGCAGCTTACGCCGGGGGAGCCAAGAGACCCAGTACTTC	CASSLRRGSQETQYF
TRBJ2-4	TRBV15	-	-	TGTGCCACCGGACCAGGGGCTCTCGGAGGCGACATTCAGTACTTC	CATGPGALGGDIQYF
TRBJ2-1	TRBV21-1	-	-	TGTGCCAGCAGCAAATACTGGAGCTCCTACAATGAGCAGTTCTTC	CASSKYWSSYNEQFF
TRBJ1-4	TRBV6-5	-	-	TGTGCCAGCAGTTATTGGGGAAGGGGAACTAATGAAAAACTGTTTTTT	CASSYWGRGTNEKLFF